Listed below are T cell receptor beta chains from one sample, sequenced in a study of T cells in Graves' hyperthyroidism and ophthalmopathy. MiXCR, run by TCRdb on the multiplex PCR reads, gives a single entry per CDR3 protein. This sample has a few hundred thousand distinct CDR3 sequences, with 15% to 18% found just once. The specimen sequenced was blood. All receptors derive from a woman younger than 45 with Graves' hyperthyroidism. The CDR3 runs from the conserved cysteine through the conserved F or W. The D gene is left open where the match is weak. Some rows have no size entry. The others give once, few or many, or a class for an expanded clone.

>TRBV11-1|-|many|TRBJ2-3|14
CASSNVAATDTQYF
TGTGCCAGCAGCAATGTAGCGGCCACAGATACGCAGTATTTT
>TRBV19|-|many|TRBJ1-5|16
CASTPGQQYSNQPQHF
TGTGCCAGTACGCCCGGACAGCAATATAGCAATCAGCCCCAGCATTTT
>TRBV6-2/TRBV6-3|-|few|TRBJ1-2|11
CAAGAGYGYTF
TGTGCCGCGGGGGCAGGCTATGGCTACACCTTC
>TRBV20-1|-|many|TRBJ1-1|13
CSARTEANTEAFF
TGCAGTGCTAGGACAGAAGCGAACACTGAAGCTTTCTTT
>TRBV5-1|TRBD2|many|TRBJ2-2|17
CASSPLGLAGEGGELFF
TGCGCCAGCAGCCCTCTTGGACTAGCGGGAGAGGGCGGGGAGCTGTTTTTT
>TRBV20-1|TRBD2|few|TRBJ2-3|12
CSELAGTDTQYF
TGCAGTGAACTAGCGGGCACAGATACGCAGTATTTT
>TRBV28|-|few|TRBJ1-2|15
CASSFQGPLNYGYTF
TGTGCCAGCAGTTTCCAGGGGCCGCTAAACTATGGCTACACCTTC
>TRBV20-1|-|many|TRBJ2-6|13
CSADRSGANVLTF
TGCAGTGCTGATCGCTCTGGGGCCAACGTCCTGACTTTC
>TRBV28|-|many|TRBJ2-7|13
CASSYDTGYEQYF
TGTGCCAGCAGTTATGATACAGGCTACGAGCAGTACTTC
>TRBV2|-|-|TRBJ2-7|14
CASRTLQTVYEQYF
TGTGCCAGCAGGACCCTACAGACAGTCTACGAGCAGTACTTC
>TRBV7-8|TRBD1|-|TRBJ2-5|16
CASSLIGGQGFETQYF
TGTGCCAGCAGCTTAATAGGTGGACAGGGGTTTGAGACCCAGTACTTC
>TRBV5-4|-|few|TRBJ1-2|11
CASSAGGGYTF
TGTGCCAGCAGCGCCGGCGGTGGCTACACCTTC
>TRBV6-5|-|few|TRBJ1-4|16
CASSYLGAATNEKLFF
TGTGCCAGCAGTTACTTAGGGGCTGCAACTAATGAAAAACTGTTTTTT
>TRBV5-1|TRBD1|-|TRBJ1-4|15
CASSLGQGPREKLFF
TGCGCCAGCAGCTTGGGACAGGGACCTCGAGAAAAACTGTTTTTT
>TRBV20-1|TRBD1|few|TRBJ1-5|17
CSARARDRGFSYQPQHF
TGCAGTGCTAGGGCGCGCGACAGGGGATTCAGCTATCAGCCCCAGCATTTT
>TRBV14|TRBD2|-|TRBJ2-1|17
CATQPQPRGGVYNEQFF
TGTGCCACTCAGCCGCAACCACGGGGAGGGGTCTACAATGAGCAGTTCTTC
>TRBV3-1|-|many|TRBJ1-1|14
CASTTVAAAGEAFF
TGTGCCAGCACCACCGTGGCGGCGGCGGGGGAAGCTTTCTTT
>TRBV7-9|-|few|TRBJ2-5|12
CASSIIQETQYF
TGTGCCAGCAGCATAATACAAGAGACCCAGTACTTC
>TRBV29-1|TRBD1|many|TRBJ2-1|16
CSATIRQGMPYNEQFF
TGCAGCGCTACTATCAGACAGGGGATGCCCTACAATGAGCAGTTCTTC